This T cell receptor (beta chain) emerged from a study of blood T cell repertoires in COVID-19. After removal of 2 bases from V and 4 bases from J, the junction contained 7 bases not matched to a gene. CDR3 length equals 15 residues. From germline, CDR1 is ENHRY and CDR2 SYGVKD. This table comes from immunoSEQ multiplex PCR, and its TCRdb copy is limited to in-frame clones, with some not included. The sample shows a few hundred thousand clones, around 87% of them seen only once. The sample holds one count of this clone. The clonotype comes from a man between 60 and 75 years old with acute or convalescent COVID-19. Sequencing used peripheral blood. The chain joins TRBV10-3 to TRBJ2-5; 7 bases line up with TRBD1. This CDR3 is CAISERATGTETQYF. The CDR3 nucleotides read TGTGCCATCAGTGAGAGGGCGACAGGGACAGAGACCCAGTACTTC.